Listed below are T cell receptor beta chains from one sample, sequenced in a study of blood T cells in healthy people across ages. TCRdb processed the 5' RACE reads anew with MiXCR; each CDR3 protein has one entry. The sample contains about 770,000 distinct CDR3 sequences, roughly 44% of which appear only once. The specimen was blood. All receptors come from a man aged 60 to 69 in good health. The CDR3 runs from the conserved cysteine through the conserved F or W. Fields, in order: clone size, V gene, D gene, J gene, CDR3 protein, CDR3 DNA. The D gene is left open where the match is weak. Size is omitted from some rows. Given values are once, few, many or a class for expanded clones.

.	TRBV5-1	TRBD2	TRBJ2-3	CASSFLPPGGRDTQYF	TGCGCCAGCAGCTTTCTCCCCCCGGGGGGGCGAGATACGCAGTATTTT
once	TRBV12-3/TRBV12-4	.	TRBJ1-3	CASTAGNTIYF	TGTGCCAGCACCGCTGGAAACACCATATATTTT
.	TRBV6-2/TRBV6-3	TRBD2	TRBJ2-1	CASNKLAGDNEQFF	TGTGCCAGCAACAAACTAGCGGGGGACAATGAGCAGTTCTTC
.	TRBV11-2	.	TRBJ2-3	CASSLQGASGTTQYF	TGTGCCAGCAGCTTACAAGGTGCTTCGGGTACTACGCAGTATTTT
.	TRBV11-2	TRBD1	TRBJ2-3	CASSFTGGLDTQYF	TGTGCCAGCAGCTTTACAGGGGGGCTGGATACGCAGTATTTT
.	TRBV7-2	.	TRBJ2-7	CASSPGEGEQYF	TGTGCCAGCAGCCCAGGGGAGGGCGAGCAGTACTTC
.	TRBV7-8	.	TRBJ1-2	CASSFLGKEDYGYTF	TGTGCCAGCAGCTTCTTGGGGAAGGAGGACTATGGCTACACCTTC
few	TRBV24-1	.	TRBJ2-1	CATSDRTGRFNNEQFF	TGTGCCACCAGTGATCGAACAGGGAGATTCAACAATGAGCAGTTCTTC
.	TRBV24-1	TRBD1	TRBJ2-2	CATGQGETGELFF	TGTGCCACGGGACAGGGGGAGACCGGGGAGCTGTTTTTT
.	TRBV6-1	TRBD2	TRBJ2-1	CASSGRSGGPSSRNEQFF	TGTGCCAGCAGTGGGCGTAGCGGGGGCCCCTCTAGTAGGAATGAGCAGTTCTTC
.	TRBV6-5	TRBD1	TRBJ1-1	CASSHRDRSTEAFF	TGTGCCAGCAGCCACCGGGACAGGAGCACTGAAGCTTTCTTT
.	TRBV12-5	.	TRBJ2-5	CASGLLLSGQGTVETQYF	TGTGCTAGTGGTTTGCTCCTTTCGGGGCAGGGAACTGTAGAGACCCAGTACTTC
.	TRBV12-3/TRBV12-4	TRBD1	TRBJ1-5	CASRGQADNQPQHF	TGTGCCAGCAGAGGACAGGCTGACAATCAGCCCCAGCATTTT
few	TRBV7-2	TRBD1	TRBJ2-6	CASSPPGQRSGANVLTF	TGTGCCAGCAGCCCTCCGGGACAGCGCTCTGGGGCCAACGTCCTGACTTTC
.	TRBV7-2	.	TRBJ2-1	CASSPLQGFHEQFF	TGTGCCAGCAGCCCGCTACAGGGTTTCCACGAGCAGTTCTTC
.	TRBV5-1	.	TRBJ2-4	CASSLGEGVLAKNIQYF	TGCGCCAGCAGCTTGGGAGAGGGGGTACTAGCCAAAAACATTCAGTACTTC
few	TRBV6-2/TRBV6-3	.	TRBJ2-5	CASSSSDRRDSQYF	TGTGCCAGCAGTTCCTCGGACAGGCGGGATTCCCAGTACTTC
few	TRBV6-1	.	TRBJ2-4	CASSEGGRLAKNIQYF	TGTGCCAGCAGTGAAGGGGGACGCCTAGCCAAAAACATTCAGTACTTC
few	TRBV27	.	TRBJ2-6	CASRPGSSGANVLTF	TGTGCCAGCAGACCAGGGTCCTCTGGGGCCAACGTCCTGACTTTC
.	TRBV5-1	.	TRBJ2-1	CASSPRGALRYEQFF	TGCGCCAGCAGCCCCCGGGGGGCGCTTCGCTACGAGCAGTTCTTC
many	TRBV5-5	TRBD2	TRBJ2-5	CASSSSGTSPYQETQYF	TGTGCCAGCAGCTCCTCCGGGACTAGCCCTTACCAAGAGACCCAGTACTTC
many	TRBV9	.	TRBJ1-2	CASSVGYSGYTF	TGTGCCAGCAGCGTAGGTTACAGCGGCTACACCTTC
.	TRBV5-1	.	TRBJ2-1	CASSFGNSYNEQFF	TGCGCCAGCAGCTTCGGAAACTCCTACAATGAGCAGTTCTTC
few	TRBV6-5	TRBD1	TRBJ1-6	CASSYEAGGGSPLHF	TGTGCCAGCAGTTACGAGGCAGGGGGCGGTTCACCCCTCCACTTT
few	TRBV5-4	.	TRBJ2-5	CASSLRKAEETQYF	TGTGCCAGCAGCTTGAGGAAAGCTGAAGAGACCCAGTACTTC
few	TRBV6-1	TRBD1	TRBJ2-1	CASSEVGQAANEQFF	TGTGCCAGCAGTGAAGTGGGACAGGCGGCCAATGAGCAGTTCTTC
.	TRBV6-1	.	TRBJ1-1	CASSESRMNTEAFF	TGTGCCAGCAGTGAATCCCGGATGAACACTGAAGCTTTCTTT
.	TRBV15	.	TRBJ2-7	CATSGWTEPYEQYF	TGTGCCACCAGCGGTTGGACAGAGCCCTACGAGCAGTACTTC
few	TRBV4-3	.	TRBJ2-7	CASSRDSYTYEQYF	TGCGCCAGCAGCCGAGACAGCTATACCTACGAGCAGTACTTC
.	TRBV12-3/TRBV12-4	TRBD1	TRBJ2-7	CASSFTGAPDSYGQYF	TGTGCCAGCAGCTTCACAGGGGCCCCAGATTCCTACGGGCAGTACTTC
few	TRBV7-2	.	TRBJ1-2	CASSLAQAFDYGYTF	TGTGCCAGCAGCTTGGCGCAAGCGTTTGACTATGGCTACACCTTC
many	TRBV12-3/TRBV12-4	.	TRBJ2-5	CASSLGSQSETQYF	TGTGCCAGCAGTTTAGGATCACAGTCGGAGACCCAGTACTTC
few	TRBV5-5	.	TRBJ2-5	CASTPGPGHHESQYF	TGTGCCAGCACTCCGGGCCCGGGACACCACGAGTCCCAGTACTTC
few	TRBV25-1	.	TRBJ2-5	CASSEWGATSETQYF	TGTGCCAGCAGTGAATGGGGCGCTACATCGGAGACCCAGTACTTC
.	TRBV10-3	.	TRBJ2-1	CAIRNRDEQFF	TGTGCCATCAGGAACAGGGATGAGCAGTTCTTC
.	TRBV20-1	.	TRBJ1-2	CSARVQGRHPPNYGYTF	TGCAGTGCTAGGGTTCAGGGGCGACATCCACCGAACTATGGCTACACCTTC
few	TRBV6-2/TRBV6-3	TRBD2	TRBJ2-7	CASSPSGGPLSYEQYF	TGTGCCAGCAGCCCCAGCGGGGGGCCATTATCCTACGAGCAGTACTTC
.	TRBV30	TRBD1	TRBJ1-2	CAYSRGQREVHGYTF	TGTGCCTACTCCAGGGGGCAAAGGGAGGTTCATGGCTACACCTTC
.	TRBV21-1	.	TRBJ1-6	CASSKKFKSPLHF	TGTGCCAGCAGCAAAAAGTTTAAGTCACCCCTCCACTTT
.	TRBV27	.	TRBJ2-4	CASSPGVGGLNIQYF	TGTGCCAGCAGTCCGGGGGTTGGGGGGTTAAACATTCAGTACTTC
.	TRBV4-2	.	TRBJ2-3	CASSQEPWDTQYF	TGTGCCAGCAGCCAAGAACCGTGGGATACGCAGTATTTT
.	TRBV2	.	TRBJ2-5	CASGQDRYQETQYF	TGTGCCAGCGGGCAGGACAGATACCAAGAGACCCAGTACTTC
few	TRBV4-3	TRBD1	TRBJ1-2	CASSQEPGGEDGYTF	TGCGCCAGCAGCCAAGAGCCAGGGGGAGAAGATGGCTACACCTTC
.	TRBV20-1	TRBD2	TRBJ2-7	CSAPGLGPHNEQYF	TGCAGTGCGCCGGGACTAGGCCCCCACAATGAGCAGTACTTC
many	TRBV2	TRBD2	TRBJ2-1	CASSLAGGADNEQFF	TGTGCCAGCAGTCTAGCGGGGGGAGCCGACAATGAGCAGTTCTTC
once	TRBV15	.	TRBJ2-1	CATSSSNKLNEQFF	TGTGCCACCAGCAGCTCTAACAAGTTAAATGAGCAGTTCTTC
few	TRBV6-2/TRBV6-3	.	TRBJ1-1	CASRRRENTEAFF	TGTGCCAGCAGACGCAGGGAGAACACTGAAGCTTTCTTT
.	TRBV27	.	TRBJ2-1	CACSSAGQSPLNEQFF	TGTGCCTGCAGTTCGGCAGGACAGTCACCTCTCAATGAGCAGTTCTTC
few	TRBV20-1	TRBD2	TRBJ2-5	CSASRTSGGAPLQETQYF	TGCAGTGCTAGCAGGACTAGCGGGGGGGCACCACTCCAAGAGACCCAGTACTTC
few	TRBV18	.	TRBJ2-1	CASSPLPSDEQFF	TGTGCCAGCTCACCATTGCCCAGCGATGAGCAGTTCTTC
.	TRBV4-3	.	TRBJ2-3	CASSQNPSGPDTQYF	TGCGCCAGCAGCCAAAACCCATCGGGTCCAGATACGCAGTATTTT
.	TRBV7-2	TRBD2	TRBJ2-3	CASTRRSGGPRTDTQYF	TGTGCCAGCACGCGGCGGAGCGGGGGGCCCCGCACAGATACGCAGTATTTT
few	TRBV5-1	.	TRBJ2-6	CASSLVGTSGANVLTF	TGCGCCAGCAGCTTGGTGGGGACCTCTGGGGCCAACGTCCTGACTTTC
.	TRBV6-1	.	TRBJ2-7	CASTMLPGQANNEQYF	TGTGCCAGCACGATGCTACCGGGACAAGCGAACAATGAGCAGTACTTC
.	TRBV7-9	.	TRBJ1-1	CASSTTRSTEAFF	TGTGCCAGCAGCACAACCCGGAGCACTGAAGCTTTCTTT
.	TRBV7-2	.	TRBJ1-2	CASSERVGSAYGYTF	TGTGCCAGCAGCGAGAGAGTGGGGTCCGCCTATGGCTACACCTTC
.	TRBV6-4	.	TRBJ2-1	CASSDGRTRPFF	TGTGCCAGCAGTGACGGAAGGACTCGCCCGTTCTTC
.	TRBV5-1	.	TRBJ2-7	CASRWTELSYEQYF	TGCGCCAGCAGATGGACGGAACTCTCCTACGAGCAGTACTTC
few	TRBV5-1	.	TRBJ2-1	CASSPSRTASNYNEQFF	TGCGCCAGCAGCCCATCTCGAACAGCCAGTAATTACAATGAGCAGTTCTTC
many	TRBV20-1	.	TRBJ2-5	CSARDWGETQYF	TGCAGTGCTAGAGATTGGGGGGAGACCCAGTACTTC